Listed below are T cell receptor beta chains from one sample, sequenced in a study of CD4+ T cells in melanoma. Assay: immunoSEQ multiplex PCR; the TCRdb copy retains only in-frame clones and omits some. The sample yields more than 90,000 clones, 80% to 95% seen once. What was sequenced was peripheral blood. The receptors come from a human donor with melanoma. Both conserved end residues are part of each CDR3. The D gene is left open where the match is weak. Where a row states a size, it is once, few, many or the class of an expanded clone; other rows omit it.

CDR3	DNA	J	D	V	size
CASSQARGDTQYF	TGCGCCAGCAGCCAAGCCCGGGGGGATACGCAGTATTTT	TRBJ2-3	-	TRBV4-3	-
CASSFGPGLANEQFF	TGCGCCAGCAGCTTCGGCCCGGGACTAGCGAATGAGCAGTTCTTC	TRBJ2-1	TRBD2	TRBV5-1	-
CAWSVQESSPLHF	TGTGCCTGGAGTGTACAGGAGAGTTCACCCCTCCACTTT	TRBJ1-6	-	TRBV30	-
CASSKDMRTTNEQFF	TGTGCCAGCAGCAAAGATATGAGGACCACCAATGAGCAGTTCTTC	TRBJ2-1	-	TRBV21-1	-
CASSSRLARDTQYF	TGTGCCAGCAGTTCAAGACTAGCAAGAGATACGCAGTATTTT	TRBJ2-3	TRBD2	TRBV27	-
CASSPRGFGEQYF	TGTGCCAGCAGCCCCCGGGGGTTTGGGGAGCAGTACTTC	TRBJ2-7	-	TRBV7-3	-
CASSPSSRGGHFTDTQYF	TGCGCCAGCAGCCCTTCCTCTAGGGGGGGGCATTTCACAGATACGCAGTATTTT	TRBJ2-3	-	TRBV4-3	-
CASSQDTGQGANYGYTF	TGTGCCAGCAGCCAAGATACCGGACAGGGGGCAAACTATGGCTACACCTTC	TRBJ1-2	TRBD1	TRBV4-2	-
CAISESTETQYF	TGTGCCATCAGTGAGTCGACGGAGACCCAGTACTTC	TRBJ2-5	-	TRBV10-3	-
CASRWTQTGQPQHF	TGTGCCAGCAGGTGGACGCAAACGGGACAGCCCCAGCATTTT	TRBJ1-5	-	TRBV6-5	-
CASSLRRGHTGELFF	TGTGCTAGCAGCTTACGCAGAGGGCACACCGGGGAGCTGTTTTTT	TRBJ2-2	-	TRBV7-2	-
CASSPNKQGSEAFF	TGTGCCAGCTCACCGAATAAACAGGGATCTGAAGCTTTCTTT	TRBJ1-1	-	TRBV18	once
CASSRDSNQPQHF	TGTGCCAGCTCACGGGACAGTAATCAGCCCCAGCATTTT	TRBJ1-5	TRBD1	TRBV18	-
CASSLTGYEQYF	TGTGCCAGCAGCTTAACTGGTTACGAGCAGTACTTC	TRBJ2-7	-	TRBV11-3	-
CASSQREQYF	TGTGCCAGCAGCCAGCGCGAGCAGTACTTC	TRBJ2-7	-	TRBV11-2	-
CASSGTAGGPDTQYF	TGTGCCAGCAGTGGAACGGCGGGGGGGCCAGATACGCAGTATTTT	TRBJ2-3	TRBD2	TRBV6-1	-
CASSTRTDYGYTF	TGTGCCAGCAGTACCCGGACAGACTATGGCTACACCTTC	TRBJ1-2	-	TRBV6-5	-
CASSRQGGPGYGYTF	TGTGCCAGCAGTCGACAGGGGGGTCCCGGCTATGGCTACACCTTC	TRBJ1-2	TRBD1	TRBV6-6	-
CASSVGPSGGHSYEQYF	TGTGCCAGCAGCGTAGGACCTAGCGGGGGGCACTCCTACGAGCAGTACTTC	TRBJ2-7	TRBD2	TRBV9	-
CASSFAAGGPQETQYF	TGCGCCAGCAGCTTCGCGGCGGGGGGACCTCAAGAGACCCAGTACTTC	TRBJ2-5	TRBD2	TRBV5-1	once
CSARMTTEAFF	TGCAGTGCCAGGATGACGACTGAAGCTTTCTTT	TRBJ1-1	-	TRBV20-1	-
CATSRDTGGGYSGGYTF	TGTGCCACCAGCAGAGATACAGGTGGAGGCTATAGTGGAGGCTACACCTTC	TRBJ1-2	-	TRBV15	-